The 18 T cell receptor beta chains given below trace back to one sample, sequenced in a study of blood T cell repertoires in COVID-19. Here immunoSEQ multiplex PCR was the method, and the copy in TCRdb shows in-frame clones only, minus some. Here the sample spans 70,000 to 80,000 clones, around nine tenths being singletons. Material for sequencing was peripheral blood. The source is a woman aged 60-75 years with acute or convalescent COVID-19.

The chain uses TRBV2 and TRBJ2-1; 10 nucleotides align to TRBD2. The germline V gene encodes CDR1 SNHLY and CDR2 FYNNEI. The ends lost 6 bases at V and 15 bases at J; junction bases unmatched: 14. The CDR3 is 14 amino acids. The CDR3 region has the DNA TGTGCCAGCAGCCTTGATTATAGCGGGGGGCCTCGGTTCTTC. Translating it yields CASSLDYSGGPRFF.

This rearrangement joins TRBV2 to TRBJ1-2; D is unclear. The germline V gene has CDR1 SNHLY and CDR2 FYNNEI. This CDR3 region has 15 residues. V lost 0 bases to trimming and J lost 7 bases, with 15 bases between them. CDR3 bases: TGTGCCAGCAGTGAAGCGCTTGTCAGTGGTCCTGGCTACACCTTC. The encoded protein is CASSEALVSGPGYTF.

This chain connects TRBV19 to TRBJ1-1; unclear D gene. Trimming left V 4 bases short and J 4 bases short, with 10 bases between. The CDR3 contains 13 residues. From germline, CDR1 is LNHDA and CDR2 SQIVND (reference sequence). The CDR3 region is CASSKAPGTEAFF. In nucleotides, the CDR3 is TGTGCCAGTAGTAAGGCCCCGGGCACTGAAGCTTTCTTT.

This chain joins TRBV11-3 and TRBJ2-1, with 7 bases aligning to TRBD2. Trimming removed 4 bases from V and 0 bases from J; junction bases left unmatched: 6. Germline-derived CDR1 and CDR2 are SGHNT and YENEEA. This CDR3 spans 16 amino acids. The chain's CDR3 is CASSSGGLSSYNEQFF. The CDR3 nucleotides are TGTGCCAGCAGCTCGGGGGGTTTAAGCTCCTACAATGAGCAGTTCTTC. Full variable domain (missing parts from reference TRBV11-3 and TRBJ2-1): EAGVVQSPRYKIIEKKQPVAFWCNPISGHNTLYWYLQNLGQGPELLIRYENEEAVDDSQLPKDRFSAERLKGVDSTLKIQPAELGDSAVYLCASSSGGLSSYNEQFFGPGTRLTVL.

The rearrangement links TRBV3-1 (or the pseudogene TRBV3-2) to TRBJ2-7; D possibly corresponds to TRBD1 (6 bases). V lost 1 base and J lost 3, with 7 bases in between. Germline-derived CDR1 and CDR2 are LGHDT and YNNKEL (reference sequence). This CDR3 spans 13 amino acids. The DNA for the CDR3 is TGTGCCAGCAGCCAAGTGGACAGCTACGAGCAGTACTTC. Translation gives CASSQVDSYEQYF.

This clone was counted between two and nine times. This sequence joins TRBV6-5 and TRBJ1-6, with no clear D. In germline, CDR1 is MNHEY, CDR2 SVGAGI. V lost 3 bases and J 4 bases, leaving 7 bases between the germline ends. This CDR3 is built from 14 residues. CDR3 region: CASSYRFYNSPLHF. The CDR3 DNA is TGTGCCAGCAGTTATCGGTTTTATAATTCACCCCTCCACTTT.

This chain uses TRBV2 with TRBJ2-7; TRBD1 is a possible D gene (5 bases). Germline V gives CDR1 SNHLY, CDR2 FYNNEI. Trimming cost V 5 bases and J 4 bases, with 9 bases left between them. The CDR3 totals 12 residues. The CDR3 bases are TGTGCCAGCAGTAAAGACAGTTACGAGCAGTACTTC. Its protein is CASSKDSYEQYF.

The J gene is TRBJ1-4, the V gene TRBV7-9, with 7 bases identical to TRBD1. V shed 0 bases, J shed 7 bases, and the junction held 5 bases outside the gene matches. The CDR3 runs 15 residues. Germline assignment: CDR1 SEHNR and CDR2 FQNEAQ (reference sequence). The CDR3 is CASSLATGKVEKLFF. The CDR3 DNA follows: TGTGCCAGCAGCTTAGCGACAGGGAAGGTTGAAAAACTGTTTTTT.

The chain links TRBV5-6 to TRBJ1-2, with D uncertain. V was clipped by 0 bases and J by 5 bases, with 14 bases between them. The germline CDR1 and CDR2 sequences are SGHDT and YYEEEE. The length of the CDR3 is 15 residues. The CDR3 DNA is TGTGCCAGCAGCTTGGTTGGCCAGGCCGGATATGGCTACACCTTC. Protein: CASSLVGQAGYGYTF.

V usage is TRBV28 and J usage is TRBJ2-7, with D tentatively TRBD1 (7 bases). Looked up from germline, CDR1 is MDHEN and CDR2 is SYDVKM. CDR3 length equals 14 residues. V dropped 2 bases and J dropped 5 bases, with 13 bases sitting between them. In nucleotides, the CDR3 is TGTGCCAGCAGTTTAGCCAGGGGGAGGAACGAGCAGTACTTC. Translated, it gives CASSLARGRNEQYF.

The chain uses TRBV6-5 and TRBJ1-1; the D is unclear. The V end was cut by 7 bases, the J end by 4 bases, with 19 bases between. The CDR3 is 15 amino acids. CDR1 is MNHEY, CDR2 SVGAGI, per germline. DNA for the CDR3: TGTGCCAGCATTTCCCACACCGGAGGGTCCACTGAAGCTTTCTTT. As protein: CASISHTGGSTEAFF.

The rearrangement uses TRBV10-3 and TRBJ2-7; D is unclear. Germline V gives CDR1 ENHRY, CDR2 SYGVKD. Deletions cut 4 bases from V and 3 bases from J, with 13 bases between. The CDR3 loop spans 14 amino acids. The CDR3 DNA is TGTGCCATCAGTGGTGAGTTTTCGAACTACGAGCAGTACTTC. It translates to CAISGEFSNYEQYF.

This clone showed up just a few times. The genes are TRBV5-1 and TRBJ1-1; 7 positions match TRBD1. Per the germline V gene, CDR1 is SGHRS and CDR2 is YFSETQ. V lost 3 bases to trimming and J lost 4 bases; unmatched junction nucleotides: 3. The CDR3 contains 13 residues. The CDR3 here is CASSYTGATEAFF. CDR3 coding DNA: TGCGCCAGCAGCTATACAGGGGCCACTGAAGCTTTCTTT.

The chain carries TRBV6-5 and TRBJ2-7; 8 bases line up with TRBD1. CDR3 length: 11 residues. Trimming removed 10 bases from V and 7 bases from J; junction bases left unmatched: 6. Germline lookup yields CDR1 MNHEY and CDR2 SVGAGI. As DNA, the CDR3 is TGTGCCACCCGACAGGGGTGGGAGCAGTACTTC. This sequence encodes CATRQGWEQYF.

The chain combines TRBV18 with TRBJ2-3; TRBD1 aligns across 10 bases. V was clipped by 3 bases and J by 2 bases; unmatched bases: 5. This CDR3 spans 16 amino acids. Germline V gives CDR1 KGHSH, CDR2 LQKENI. The CDR3 nucleotides read TGTGCCAGCTCACCCGGGACAGGGGTCATCACAGATACGCAGTATTTT. Protein product: CASSPGTGVITDTQYF.

The rearrangement joins TRBV7-2 to TRBJ2-1, with 8 bases fitting TRBD2. Germline V gives CDR1 SGHTA, CDR2 FQGNSA. Trimming at V came to 5 bases and at J to 7 bases, leaving 13 bases not matched to a gene. CDR3 length: 16 residues. CDR3 region: CASSPAFGGGRNEQFF. The CDR3 DNA reads TGTGCCAGCAGCCCGGCGTTCGGGGGGGGGAGGAATGAGCAGTTCTTC.

This chain joins TRBV19 and TRBJ2-2; D ambiguous. The V gene's germline CDR1 is LNHDA and CDR2 SQIVND (reference sequence). The CDR3 spans 13 residues. V shed 3 bases and J shed 8 bases, with 10 bases lying between them. CDR3 amino acids: CASSIGSQGELFF. The CDR3 coding sequence is TGTGCCAGTAGTATCGGGTCTCAGGGGGAGCTGTTTTTT. Full variable domain (remainder filled in from reference TRBV19 and TRBJ2-2): DGGITQSPKYLFRKEGQNVTLSCEQNLNHDAMYWYRQDPGQGLRLIYYSQIVNDFQKGDIAEGYSVSREKKESFPLTVTSAQKNPTAFYLCASSIGSQGELFFGEGSRLTVL.

The chain employs TRBV19 and TRBJ2-7; 8 bases match TRBD2. CDR3 length equals 15 residues. Germline lookup yields CDR1 LNHDA and CDR2 SQIVND (reference sequence). Trimming cost V 5 bases and J 0 bases; bases outside gene matches: 6. This CDR3 is CASSLVAGSSYEQYF. DNA of the CDR3: TGTGCCAGTAGTCTGGTAGCGGGGAGCTCCTACGAGCAGTACTTC. The variable domain in full, with the rest retrieved from reference TRBV19 and TRBJ2-7, is DGGITQSPKYLFRKEGQNVTLSCEQNLNHDAMYWYRQDPGQGLRLIYYSQIVNDFQKGDIAEGYSVSREKKESFPLTVTSAQKNPTAFYLCASSLVAGSSYEQYFGPGTRLTVT.